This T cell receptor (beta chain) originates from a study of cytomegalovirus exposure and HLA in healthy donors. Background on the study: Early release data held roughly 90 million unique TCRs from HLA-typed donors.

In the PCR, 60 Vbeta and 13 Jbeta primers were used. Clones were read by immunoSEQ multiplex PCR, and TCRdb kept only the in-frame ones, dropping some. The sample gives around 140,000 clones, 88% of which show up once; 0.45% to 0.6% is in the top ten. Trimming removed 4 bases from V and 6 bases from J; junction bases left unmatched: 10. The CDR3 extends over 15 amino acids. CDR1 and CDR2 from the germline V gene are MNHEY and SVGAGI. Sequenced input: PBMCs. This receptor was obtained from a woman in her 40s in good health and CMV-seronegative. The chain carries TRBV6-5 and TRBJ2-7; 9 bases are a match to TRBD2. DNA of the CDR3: TGTGCCAGCAGTTCCCGTCCGGGACTAGCACGCGAGCAGTACTTC. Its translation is CASSSRPGLAREQYF.